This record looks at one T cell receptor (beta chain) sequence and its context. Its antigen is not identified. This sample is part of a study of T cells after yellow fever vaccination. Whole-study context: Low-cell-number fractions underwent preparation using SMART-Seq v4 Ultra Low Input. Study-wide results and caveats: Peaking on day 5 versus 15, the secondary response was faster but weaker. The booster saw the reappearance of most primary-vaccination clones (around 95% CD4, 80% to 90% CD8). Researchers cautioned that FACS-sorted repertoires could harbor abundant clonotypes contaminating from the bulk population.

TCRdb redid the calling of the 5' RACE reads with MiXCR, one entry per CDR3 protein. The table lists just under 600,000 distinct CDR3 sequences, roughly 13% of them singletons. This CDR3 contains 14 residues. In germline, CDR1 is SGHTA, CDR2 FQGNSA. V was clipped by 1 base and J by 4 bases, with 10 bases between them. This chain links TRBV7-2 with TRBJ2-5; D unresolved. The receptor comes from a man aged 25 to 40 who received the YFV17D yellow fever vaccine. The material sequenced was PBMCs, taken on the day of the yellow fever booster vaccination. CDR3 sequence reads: CASSLEVGRETQYF. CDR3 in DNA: TGTGCCAGCAGCTTAGAGGTGGGTCGAGAGACCCAGTACTTC.